The 24 T cell receptor beta chains reported below all come from one sample, sequenced in a study of regulatory dendritic cells for organ transplantation. Assay used: immunoSEQ multiplex PCR; TCRdb lists only in-frame clones, some missing. The sample shows 34,000 or so clones, 85% to 90% of them seen only once. Sequenced: naive CD4+ T cells from blood. Documented subset: CD45RA+ naive T cells. The receptor source for this set is a human donor in good health.

The J gene is TRBJ2-7, the V gene TRBV6-1; D might be TRBD2 (6 bases). CDR3 length: 13 residues. Germline V gene sequence: CDR1 MNHNS, CDR2 SASEGT. V was cut by 5 bases and J by 4 bases, with 12 bases left in between. Here the CDR3 DNA reads TGTGCCAGCAGTTCCCCAGGGACTTACGAGCAGTACTTC. It codes for CASSSPGTYEQYF.

J is TRBJ2-1 and V is TRBV7-3; no reliable D call. V was shortened by 5 bases and J by 8 bases, with 19 bases between the two germline ends. Per the germline V gene, CDR1 is SGHTA and CDR2 is FQGTGA. The CDR3 has 15 residues. CDR3 nucleotides: TGTGCCAGCAGCCCCCAGCCTTCTGGGCCCGATGAGCAGTTCTTC. Encoded protein: CASSPQPSGPDEQFF. Using reference TRBV7-3 and TRBJ2-1 for the parts outside the CDR3, the full variable domain is GAGVSQTPSNKVTEKGKYVELRCDPISGHTALYWYRQSLGQGPEFLIYFQGTGAADDSGLPNDRFFAVRPEGSVSTLKIQRTERGDSAVYLCASSPQPSGPDEQFFGPGTRLTVL.

The V gene is TRBV15, the J gene TRBJ1-2; TRBD1 might be the D (5 bases). The V end was cut by 3 bases, the J end by 4 bases, with 21 bases between. Per germline, CDR1 LNHNV and CDR2 YYDKDF (reference sequence). There are 17 residues in the CDR3. The CDR3 is CATSRGRTSGDPYGYTF. The CDR3 nucleotides are TGTGCCACCAGCAGGGGACGGACAAGCGGAGATCCCTATGGCTACACCTTC. The full variable domain, rest sourced from reference TRBV15 and TRBJ1-2, is DAMVIQNPRYQVTQFGKPVTLSCSQTLNHNVMYWYQQKSSQAPKLLFHYYDKDFNNEADTPDNFQSRRPNTSFCFLDIRSPGLGDTAMYLCATSRGRTSGDPYGYTFGSGTRLTVV.

Here the CDR3 DNA reads TGCGCCAGCAGCTTGGCCGGACCCTCCTACGAGCAGTACTTC. This sequence encodes CASSLAGPSYEQYF. The J gene is TRBJ2-7, the V gene TRBV5-1; D is unclear. This CDR3 spans 14 amino acids. CDR1 is SGHRS, CDR2 YFSETQ, per germline. V was clipped by 0 bases and J by 0 bases, with 7 bases between them.

The CDR3 DNA sequence: TGTGCCAGCAGCCAAGTAGATCGGCCGTTGGACTATGGCTACACCTTC. It translates to CASSQVDRPLDYGYTF. V usage is TRBV4-2 and J usage is TRBJ1-2; unclear D gene. The V end was cut by 1 base, the J end by 3 bases, with 15 bases between. CDR1 is LGHNA, CDR2 YNFKEQ, per germline. This CDR3 region has 16 residues.

This rearrangement joins TRBV19 to TRBJ1-3, with no clear D. The CDR3 totals 17 residues. The V end was cut by 3 bases, the J end by 0 bases, with 15 bases between. The germline V gene encodes CDR1 LNHDA and CDR2 SQIVND (reference sequence). CDR3 DNA: TGTGCCAGTAGTATCGGGTATGGACGGGACTCTGGAAACACCATATATTTT. This translates into CASSIGYGRDSGNTIYF.

This sequence joins TRBV5-5 and TRBJ2-1; 11 bases line up with TRBD2. CDR3 length equals 17 residues. CDR1 SGHKS and CDR2 YYEKEE come from the germline V gene (reference sequence). J gave up 0 bases and V 0 bases, and 2 bases lay outside the gene matches. The CDR3 region has the DNA TGTGCCAGCAGCTTGGCCCTAGCGGGAGGCTCCTACAATGAGCAGTTCTTC. Encoded protein: CASSLALAGGSYNEQFF.

The genes are TRBV29-1 and TRBJ2-7; D may be TRBD1 (5 bases). The CDR3 covers 12 residues. The V end was cut by 4 bases, the J end by 6 bases, with 13 bases between. CDR1 and CDR2 from the germline V gene are SQVTM and ANQGSEA. In DNA, the CDR3 is TGCAGCGTTGGGGCAATAGGGGCCGAGCAGTACTTC. Residues: CSVGAIGAEQYF.

The rearrangement joins TRBV2 to TRBJ2-2, with D tentatively TRBD2 (5 bases). Germline V lookup: CDR1 SNHLY, CDR2 FYNNEI. This CDR3 is built from 15 residues. V dropped 0 bases and J dropped 4 bases, with 9 bases sitting between them. DNA for the CDR3: TGTGCCAGCAGTGAAGCCGGGATTATCACCGGGGAGCTGTTTTTT. Translation gives CASSEAGIITGELFF. Full variable domain (rest looked up from reference TRBV2 and TRBJ2-2): EPEVTQTPSHQVTQMGQEVILRCVPISNHLYFYWYRQILGQKVEFLVSFYNNEISEKSEIFDDQFSVERPDGSNFTLKIRSTKLEDSAMYFCASSEAGIITGELFFGEGSRLTVL.

This clone appeared a few times. The chain recombines TRBV27 with TRBJ2-7, with D maybe TRBD2 (6 bases). The V end was cut by 5 bases, the J end by 6 bases, with 17 bases between. The CDR3 has 14 residues. Germline-derived CDR1 and CDR2 are MNHEY and SMNVEV (reference sequence). This chain's CDR3 is CASSLVGGPSEQYF. The CDR3, as DNA: TGTGCCAGCAGTCTCGTCGGGGGACCCTCCGAGCAGTACTTC.

The CDR3 protein is CASSFGRDTEAFF. The CDR3 DNA reads as TGTGCCAGCAGCTTTGGACGAGACACTGAAGCTTTCTTT. The chain joins TRBV7-6 to TRBJ1-1; D remains unclear. Germline CDR1 and CDR2: SGHVS and FNYEAQ. Trimming removed 3 bases at V and 3 bases at J, with 8 bases between. The CDR3 extends over 13 amino acids.

The chain recombines TRBV11-2 with TRBJ2-7; TRBD1 might be the D (6 bases). The germline V and J ends were trimmed by 4 bases and 0 bases, with 10 bases remaining between them. The CDR3 totals 14 residues. Germline assignment: CDR1 SGHAT and CDR2 FQNNGV. As DNA, the CDR3 is TGTGCCAGCAGCTCATGGACAGTCTCCTACGAGCAGTACTTC. Its translation is CASSSWTVSYEQYF.

The chain recombines TRBV6-8 with TRBJ2-7; 7 nucleotides match TRBD1. Unmatched junction bases numbered 16, after V lost 0 bases and J lost 2 bases. The CDR3 contains 19 residues. Looked up from germline, CDR1 is MNHGY and CDR2 is SAAAGT. In DNA form, the CDR3 reads TGTGCCAGCAGTTACTCGTCCGGGACAGATCGAACTTCCCCCTACGAGCAGTACTTC. Translated, it gives CASSYSSGTDRTSPYEQYF.

The chain combines TRBV19 with TRBJ1-1; a possible D gene is TRBD1 (5 bases). From germline, CDR1 is LNHDA and CDR2 SQIVND (reference sequence). V lost 3 bases to trimming and J lost 5 bases, with 16 bases between them. The CDR3 is made up of 15 amino acids. The DNA of the CDR3 is TGTGCCAGTAGTATTGTTGCGGCAGGGAGGACTGAAGCTTTCTTT. Amino acids: CASSIVAAGRTEAFF.

The rearrangement uses TRBV25-1 and TRBJ2-7, with a weak D call TRBD1 (5 bases). Germline V gene sequence: CDR1 MGHDK, CDR2 SYGVNS. The V end was cut by 5 bases, the J end by 5 bases, with 22 bases between. CDR3 length: 16 amino acids. The CDR3 DNA sequence: TGTGCCAGCAGTCCTACCCCAGGGCAGGGCGTTGACGAGCAGTACTTC. It encodes CASSPTPGQGVDEQYF.

The chain uses TRBV7-2 and TRBJ2-7; a weak D match, TRBD1 (6 bases). Germline CDR1 SGHTA, CDR2 FQGNSA. The CDR3 loop spans 16 amino acids. The V end lost 0 bases, the J end lost 0 bases, and 12 bases lay between the germline ends. This CDR3 reads CASSLAMTGRSYEQYF. For the CDR3, the DNA is TGTGCCAGCAGCTTAGCGATGACAGGCCGCTCCTACGAGCAGTACTTC. Full variable domain (missing parts from reference TRBV7-2 and TRBJ2-7): GAGVSQSPSNKVTEKGKDVELRCDPISGHTALYWYRQSLGQGLEFLIYFQGNSAPDKSGLPSDRFSAERTGGSVSTLTIQRTQQEDSAVYLCASSLAMTGRSYEQYFGPGTRLTVT.

V gene TRBV11-2 combines with J gene TRBJ1-1; maybe TRBD1 (5 bases). The ends were cut back, 5 bases at V and 9 bases at J, with 13 bases in the middle. The CDR3 covers 12 residues. The germline CDR1 and CDR2 sequences are SGHAT and FQNNGV. The CDR3 reads CASSLRDGKAFF. DNA of the CDR3: TGTGCCAGCAGCCTCCGGGACGGAAAAGCTTTCTTT.

The chain combines TRBV19 with TRBJ1-2; D gene unclear. V shed 4 bases and J shed 10 bases, with 22 bases lying between them. Germline CDR1 reads LNHDA; CDR2 reads SQIVND (reference sequence). The CDR3 runs 15 residues. For the CDR3, the DNA is TGTGCCAGTAGTACTGACACCTGGACGGACCATTCCTACACCTTC. This codes for CASSTDTWTDHSYTF.

This chain joins TRBV7-2 and TRBJ2-1; no firm D call. The CDR3 is made up of 12 amino acids. CDR1 is SGHTA, CDR2 FQGNSA, per germline. V was pared by 5 bases and J by 4 bases, with 6 bases between. The CDR3 sequence is CASSPSYNEQFF. The CDR3 region has the DNA TGTGCCAGCAGCCCCTCGTACAATGAGCAGTTCTTC.

This clone is a singleton in its sample. V is TRBV18 and J is TRBJ2-5; perhaps TRBD1 as D (5 bases). Germline V gene lookup returns CDR1 KGHSH and CDR2 LQKENI. The CDR3 loop spans 15 amino acids. V lost 3 bases to trimming and J lost 1 base, with 12 bases between them. The CDR3 spells CASSPFGHLQETQYF. DNA of the CDR3: TGTGCCAGCTCACCCTTCGGACACCTCCAAGAGACCCAGTACTTC.

J is TRBJ2-1 and V is TRBV10-3, with 8 bases identical to TRBD2. This CDR3 spans 17 amino acids. Trimming cost V 2 bases and J 4 bases; bases outside gene matches: 10. The germline V gene encodes CDR1 ENHRY and CDR2 SYGVKD. CDR3: CAISEPGGDPTYNEQFF. Written as DNA, the CDR3 is TGTGCCATCAGTGAGCCGGGAGGGGACCCCACTTACAATGAGCAGTTCTTC.

This chain uses TRBV13 with TRBJ2-1; TRBD2 aligns across 10 bases. Per germline, CDR1 PRHDT and CDR2 FYEKMQ (reference sequence). Trimming cost V 7 bases and J 7 bases; bases outside gene matches: 7. The CDR3 has 14 residues. CDR3 coding DNA: TGTGCCAGCATGGCTAGCGGGAGTCGTAATGAGCAGTTCTTC. Translated: CASMASGSRNEQFF.

The V and J genes are TRBV30 and TRBJ2-7, with D perhaps assigned TRBD1 or TRBD2 (5 bases each). CDR3 size: 16 residues. Trimming removed 2 bases at V and 4 bases at J, with 21 bases between. In germline, CDR1 is GTSNPN, CDR2 SVGIG (reference sequence). CDR3 DNA: TGTGCCTGGAGTTCCGGGGCGGTAAGACGTGCGTACGAGCAGTACTTC. Its protein is CAWSSGAVRRAYEQYF.

This clone has only a few counts. This sequence joins TRBV6-6 and TRBJ1-2; the match to TRBD1 covers 9 bases. V shed 6 bases, J shed 7 bases, and the junction held 9 bases outside the gene matches. CDR3 size: 14 residues. CDR1 and CDR2 from the germline V gene are MNHNY and SVGAGI (reference sequence). DNA for the CDR3: TGTGCCAGCAGACACCGGGACAGGGACCTTGGCTACACCTTC. It specifies CASRHRDRDLGYTF.